The clone carrying this T cell receptor beta chain was recorded once. The antigen is not known. Germline V gene lookup returns CDR1 LGHDT and CDR2 YNNKEL (reference sequence). The J segment lost 6 bases and the V segment lost 4 bases, leaving 11 bases of the junction unmatched. CDR3 size: 15 residues. The sample is drawn from a study of blood T cells in healthy people across ages. Study-wide findings and caveats: Unsorted PBMCs ruled out conclusive naive versus antigen-experienced comparison. Changes in expanded clonotypes were possibly confounded, as the CMV status of donors was unknown.

Using a J-beta primer mix together with a sample-barcoded 5' primer, a second PCR was run for about 6 to 12 cycles. TCRdb processed the 5' RACE reads anew with MiXCR; each CDR3 protein has one entry. This table has roughly 900,000 distinct CDR3 sequences, roughly 48% appearing once. This TCR was recovered from a man aged 25 to 40 in good health. V and J are TRBV3-1 and TRBJ1-1; 7 bases line up with TRBD1. The material sequenced was blood. The CDR3 sequence: CASSLKDRRGSEAFF. CDR3 DNA: TGTGCCAGCAGCCTCAAGGACAGGAGAGGATCTGAAGCTTTCTTT. Using reference TRBV3-1 and TRBJ1-1 for the parts outside the CDR3, the full variable domain is DTAVSQTPKYLVTQMGNDKSIKCEQNLGHDTMYWYKQDSKKFLKIMFSYNNKELIINETVPNRFSPKSPDKAHLNLHINSLELGDSAVYFCASSLKDRRGSEAFFGQGTRLTVV.